This T cell receptor (beta chain) was captured by sequencing in a study of T-cell reconstitution after alpha-beta-depleted transplantation in children. This clonotype showed up just a few times. TCRbeta library construction was performed incorporating unique molecular identifiers. TCRdb re-called the PCR reads through MiXCR, storing one row per CDR3 protein. The data contain 700,000 to 850,000 distinct CDR3 sequences, roughly 15% of them singletons. V gave up 8 bases and J gave up 6 bases, with 13 bases separating them. Germline assignment: CDR1 SNHLY and CDR2 FYNNEI. CDR3 size: 12 residues. V is TRBV2 and J is TRBJ2-5, with D unclear. Specimen: PBMCs, mostly from graft donor cells, collected 360 days after TCRalphabeta/CD19-depleted stem cell transplant. The origin of this receptor is a male patient aged 10 to 17 who had a stem cell transplant for acute lymphoblastic leukemia, so the T cells may come from the graft donor. In DNA, the CDR3 is TGTGCCAGCGGACCTGGATGGCAGACCCAGTACTTC. Its protein is CASGPGWQTQYF.